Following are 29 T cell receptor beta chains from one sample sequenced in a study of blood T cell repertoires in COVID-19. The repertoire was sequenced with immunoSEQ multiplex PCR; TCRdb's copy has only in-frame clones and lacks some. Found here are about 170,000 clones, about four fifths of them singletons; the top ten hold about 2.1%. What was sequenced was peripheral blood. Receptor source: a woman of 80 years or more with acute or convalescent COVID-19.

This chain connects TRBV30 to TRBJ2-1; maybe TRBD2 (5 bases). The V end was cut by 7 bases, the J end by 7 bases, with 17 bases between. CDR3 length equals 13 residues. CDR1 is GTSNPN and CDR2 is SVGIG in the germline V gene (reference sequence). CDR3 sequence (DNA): TGTGCCTTTGGACTTTGGGGTGGGAATGAGCAGTTCTTC. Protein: CAFGLWGGNEQFF.

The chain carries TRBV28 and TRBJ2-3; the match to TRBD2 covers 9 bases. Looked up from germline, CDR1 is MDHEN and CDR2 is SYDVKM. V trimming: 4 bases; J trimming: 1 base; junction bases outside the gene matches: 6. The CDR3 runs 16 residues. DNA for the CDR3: TGTGCCAGCAGTTCCCTAGCGGGGACAGGCACAGATACGCAGTATTTT. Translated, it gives CASSSLAGTGTDTQYF.

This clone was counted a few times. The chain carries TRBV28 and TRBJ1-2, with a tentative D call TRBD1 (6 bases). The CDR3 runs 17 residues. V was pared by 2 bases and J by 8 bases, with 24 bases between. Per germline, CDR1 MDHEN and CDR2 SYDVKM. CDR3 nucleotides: TGTGCCAGCAGTTTAGGGGGCCAGTACAGAGACGAGACCGGCTACACCTTC. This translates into CASSLGGQYRDETGYTF.

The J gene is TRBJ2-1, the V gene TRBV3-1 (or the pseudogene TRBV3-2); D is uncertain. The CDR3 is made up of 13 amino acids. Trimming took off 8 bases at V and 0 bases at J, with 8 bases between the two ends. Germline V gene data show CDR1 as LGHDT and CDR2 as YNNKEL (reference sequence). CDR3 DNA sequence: TGTGCCAGCGGGCTGAGCTCCTACAATGAGCAGTTCTTC. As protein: CASGLSSYNEQFF.

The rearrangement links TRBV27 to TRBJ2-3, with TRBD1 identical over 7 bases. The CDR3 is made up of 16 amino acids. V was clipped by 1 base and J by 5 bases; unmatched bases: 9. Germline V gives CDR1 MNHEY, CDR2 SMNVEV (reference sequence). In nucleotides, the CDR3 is TGTGCCAGCAGTTTATTCAGGGGGTGGCTTGGAGATACGCAGTATTTT. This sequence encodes CASSLFRGWLGDTQYF.

DNA for the CDR3: TGTGCCAGTTCGTGGGACGGGGGACTCGGCGAGCAGTACTTC. As protein: CASSWDGGLGEQYF. The gene calls are TRBV6-5 and TRBJ2-7; D is possibly TRBD2 (6 bases). V dropped 9 bases and J dropped 6 bases, with 21 bases sitting between them. There are 14 residues in the CDR3. Germline lookup yields CDR1 MNHEY and CDR2 SVGAGI.

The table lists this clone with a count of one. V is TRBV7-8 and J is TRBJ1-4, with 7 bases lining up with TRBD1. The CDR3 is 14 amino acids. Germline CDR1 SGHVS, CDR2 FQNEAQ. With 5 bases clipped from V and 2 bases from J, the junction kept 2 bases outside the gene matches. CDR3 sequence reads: CASSRGGTNEKLFF. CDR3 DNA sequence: TGTGCCAGCAGCCGAGGGGGCACTAATGAAAAACTGTTTTTT.

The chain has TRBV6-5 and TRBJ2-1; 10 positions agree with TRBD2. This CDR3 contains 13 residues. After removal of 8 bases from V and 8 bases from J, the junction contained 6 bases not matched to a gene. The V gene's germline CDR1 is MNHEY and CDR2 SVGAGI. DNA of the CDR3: TGTGCCAGCTCACTAGCGGGATTGTATGAGCAGTTCTTC. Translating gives CASSLAGLYEQFF.

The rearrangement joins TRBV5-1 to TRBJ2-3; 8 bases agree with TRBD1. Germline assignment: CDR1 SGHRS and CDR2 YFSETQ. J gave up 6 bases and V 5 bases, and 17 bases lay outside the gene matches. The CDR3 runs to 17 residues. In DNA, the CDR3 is TGCGCCAGCAGGACAATCGGGGGCCAGGGGGCTGTGGATACGCAGTATTTT. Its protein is CASRTIGGQGAVDTQYF.

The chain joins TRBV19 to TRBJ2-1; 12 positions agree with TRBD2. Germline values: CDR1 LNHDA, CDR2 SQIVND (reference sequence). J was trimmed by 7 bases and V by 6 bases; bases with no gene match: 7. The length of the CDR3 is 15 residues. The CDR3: CASRVMTSGSNEQFF. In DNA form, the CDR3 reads TGTGCCAGTAGGGTCATGACTAGCGGGAGTAATGAGCAGTTCTTC.

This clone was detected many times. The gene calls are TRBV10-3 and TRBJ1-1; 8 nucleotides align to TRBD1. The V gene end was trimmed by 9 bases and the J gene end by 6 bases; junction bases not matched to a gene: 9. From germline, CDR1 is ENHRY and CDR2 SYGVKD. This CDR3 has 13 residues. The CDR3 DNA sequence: TGTGCCATAAAAGGACAGGGAGGCCCTGAAGCTTTCTTT. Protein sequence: CAIKGQGGPEAFF.

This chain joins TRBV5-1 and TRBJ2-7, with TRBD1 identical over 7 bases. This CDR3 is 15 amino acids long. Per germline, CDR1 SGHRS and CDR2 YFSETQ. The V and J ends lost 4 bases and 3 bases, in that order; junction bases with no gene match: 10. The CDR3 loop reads CASSPTPGQLYEQYF. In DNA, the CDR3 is TGCGCCAGCAGCCCAACCCCGGGACAGCTCTACGAGCAGTACTTC.

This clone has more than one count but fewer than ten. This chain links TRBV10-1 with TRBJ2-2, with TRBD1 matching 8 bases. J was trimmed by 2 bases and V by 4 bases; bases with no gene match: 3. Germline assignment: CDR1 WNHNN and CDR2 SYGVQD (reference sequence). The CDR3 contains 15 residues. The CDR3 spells CASSAGQGNTGELFF. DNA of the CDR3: TGCGCCAGCAGTGCTGGACAGGGTAACACCGGGGAGCTGTTTTTT.

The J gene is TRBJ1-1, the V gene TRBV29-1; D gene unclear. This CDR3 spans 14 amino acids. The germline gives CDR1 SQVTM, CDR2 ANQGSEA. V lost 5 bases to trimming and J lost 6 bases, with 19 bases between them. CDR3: CSVLPRQGGAEAFF. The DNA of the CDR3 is TGCAGCGTTCTTCCGAGACAAGGAGGAGCTGAAGCTTTCTTT.

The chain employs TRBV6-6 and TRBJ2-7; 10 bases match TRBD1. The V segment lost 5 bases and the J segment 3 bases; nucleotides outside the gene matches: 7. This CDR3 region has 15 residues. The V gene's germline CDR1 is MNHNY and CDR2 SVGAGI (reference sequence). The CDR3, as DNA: TGTGCCAGCAGTCGGGGGGACAGGGGAGGCTACGAGCAGTACTTC. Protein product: CASSRGDRGGYEQYF.

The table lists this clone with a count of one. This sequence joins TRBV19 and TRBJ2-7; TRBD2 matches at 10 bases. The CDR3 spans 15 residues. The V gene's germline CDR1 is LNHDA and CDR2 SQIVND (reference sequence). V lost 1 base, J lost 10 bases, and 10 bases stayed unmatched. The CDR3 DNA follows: TGTGCCAGTAGTATAGTGGGAGACGGACTAGCGGCTCAGTACTTC. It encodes CASSIVGDGLAAQYF.

The CDR3 spells CASRVTDSPLHF. CDR3 nucleotides: TGTGCCAGTAGGGTAACGGATTCACCCCTCCACTTT. The chain couples TRBV19 to TRBJ1-6, with unresolved D. CDR1 is LNHDA and CDR2 is SQIVND in the germline V gene (reference sequence). The V and J ends lost 6 bases and 8 bases respectively, with 8 bases between them. The CDR3 covers 12 residues. Variable domain in full (rest from reference TRBV19 and TRBJ1-6): DGGITQSPKYLFRKEGQNVTLSCEQNLNHDAMYWYRQDPGQGLRLIYYSQIVNDFQKGDIAEGYSVSREKKESFPLTVTSAQKNPTAFYLCASRVTDSPLHFGNGTRLTVT.

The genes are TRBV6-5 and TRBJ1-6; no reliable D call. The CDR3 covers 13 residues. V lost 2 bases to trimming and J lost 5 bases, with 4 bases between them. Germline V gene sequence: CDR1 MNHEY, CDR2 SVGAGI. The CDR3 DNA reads TGTGCCAGCAGTTACCAGGATAATTCACCCCTCCACTTT. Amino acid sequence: CASSYQDNSPLHF.

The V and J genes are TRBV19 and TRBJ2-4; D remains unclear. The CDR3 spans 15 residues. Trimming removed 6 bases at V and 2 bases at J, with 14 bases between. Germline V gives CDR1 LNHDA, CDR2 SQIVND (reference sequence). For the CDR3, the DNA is TGTGCCAGTAGCCCATCTTCGGTAACCAAAAACATTCAGTACTTC. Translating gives CASSPSSVTKNIQYF.

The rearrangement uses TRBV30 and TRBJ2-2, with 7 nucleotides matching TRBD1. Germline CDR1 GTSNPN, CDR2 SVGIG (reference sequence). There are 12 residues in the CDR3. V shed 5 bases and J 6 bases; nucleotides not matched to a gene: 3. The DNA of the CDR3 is TGTGCCTGGGAACAGGGGTCCGGGGAGCTGTTTTTT. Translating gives CAWEQGSGELFF.

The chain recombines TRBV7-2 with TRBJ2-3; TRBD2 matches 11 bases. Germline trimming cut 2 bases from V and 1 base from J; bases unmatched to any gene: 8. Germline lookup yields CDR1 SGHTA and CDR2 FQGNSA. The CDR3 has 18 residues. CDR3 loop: CASSLRASGRRGTDTQYF. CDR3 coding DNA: TGTGCCAGCAGCTTAAGGGCTAGCGGGAGGCGGGGCACAGATACGCAGTATTTT.

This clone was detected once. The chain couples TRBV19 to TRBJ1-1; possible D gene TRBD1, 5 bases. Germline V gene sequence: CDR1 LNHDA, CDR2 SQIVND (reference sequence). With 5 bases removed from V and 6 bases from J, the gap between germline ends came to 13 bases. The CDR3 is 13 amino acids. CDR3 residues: CASSFRQSAEAFF. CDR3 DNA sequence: TGTGCCAGTAGTTTCCGACAGTCAGCTGAAGCTTTCTTT.

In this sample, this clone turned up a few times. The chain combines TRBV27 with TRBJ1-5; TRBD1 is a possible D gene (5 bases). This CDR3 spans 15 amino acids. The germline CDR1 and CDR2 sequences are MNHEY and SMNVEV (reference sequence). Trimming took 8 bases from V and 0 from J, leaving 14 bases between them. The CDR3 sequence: CASRSGYNSNQPQHF. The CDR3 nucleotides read TGTGCCAGCCGGTCAGGGTATAATAGCAATCAGCCCCAGCATTTT.

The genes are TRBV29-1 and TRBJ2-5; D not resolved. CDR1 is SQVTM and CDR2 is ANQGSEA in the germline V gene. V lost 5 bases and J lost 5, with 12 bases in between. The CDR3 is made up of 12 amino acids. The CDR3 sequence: CSVSEVVETQYF. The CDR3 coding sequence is TGCAGCGTTTCCGAGGTGGTGGAGACCCAGTACTTC.

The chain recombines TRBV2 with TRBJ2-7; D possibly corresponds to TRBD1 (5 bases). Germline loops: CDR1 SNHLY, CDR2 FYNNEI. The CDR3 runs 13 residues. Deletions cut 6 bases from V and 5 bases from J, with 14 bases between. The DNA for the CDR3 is TGTGCCAGCAGGGTTACAGGTTCTCACGAGCAGTACTTC. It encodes CASRVTGSHEQYF.

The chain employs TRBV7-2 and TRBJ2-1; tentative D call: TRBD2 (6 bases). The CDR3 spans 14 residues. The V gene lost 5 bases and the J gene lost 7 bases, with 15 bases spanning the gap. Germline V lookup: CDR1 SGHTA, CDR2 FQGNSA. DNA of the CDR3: TGTGCCAGCAGCCCCGGTGGAGGGCCAAATGAGCAGTTCTTC. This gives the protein CASSPGGGPNEQFF.

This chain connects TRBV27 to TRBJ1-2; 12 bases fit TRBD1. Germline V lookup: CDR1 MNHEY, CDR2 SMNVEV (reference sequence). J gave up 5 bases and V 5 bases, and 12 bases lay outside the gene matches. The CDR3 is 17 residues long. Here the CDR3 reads CASSALTGTGGWYGYTF. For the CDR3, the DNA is TGTGCCAGCAGTGCGCTCACCGGGACAGGGGGCTGGTATGGCTACACCTTC.

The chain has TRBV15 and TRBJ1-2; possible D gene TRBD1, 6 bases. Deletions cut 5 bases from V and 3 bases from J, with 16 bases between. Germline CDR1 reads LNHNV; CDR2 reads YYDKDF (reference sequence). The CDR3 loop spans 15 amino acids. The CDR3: CATSGRGGAHYGYTF. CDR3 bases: TGTGCCACCAGCGGTCGTGGGGGGGCCCACTATGGCTACACCTTC.

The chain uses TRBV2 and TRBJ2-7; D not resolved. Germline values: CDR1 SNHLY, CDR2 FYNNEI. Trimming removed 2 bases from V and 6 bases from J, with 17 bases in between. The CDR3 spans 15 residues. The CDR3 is CASSENTVGLGEQYF. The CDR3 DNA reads TGTGCCAGCAGTGAAAATACAGTAGGTTTGGGCGAGCAGTACTTC.